This TCR beta chain was found in a study of monozygotic twins with inflammatory bowel disease. Points from the study as a whole: Variability may have been added to patient repertoires by differing immunosuppressive treatments.

A remark on this clonotype: Antigen specificity is unknown.

Input per TCR library consisted of around 3,700 ng of total RNA. TCRdb re-called the 5' RACE reads; every CDR3 protein appears as one record, without DNA. The sample includes around 140,000 distinct CDR3 sequences. Whole blood served as the source of total RNA, and no T cell sorting took place. This TCR derives from a human donor with ulcerative colitis or Crohn's disease, or a healthy co-twin of an affected twin (not recorded which). Sequenced sample: blood.

The CDR3 is CASSSLGDRANEQFF. The V and J genes are TRBV5-1 and TRBJ2-1; TCRdb indicates TRBD1, and absent DNA this call remains unverified. The germline V gene has CDR1 SGHRS and CDR2 YFSETQ. CDR3 size: 15 residues.